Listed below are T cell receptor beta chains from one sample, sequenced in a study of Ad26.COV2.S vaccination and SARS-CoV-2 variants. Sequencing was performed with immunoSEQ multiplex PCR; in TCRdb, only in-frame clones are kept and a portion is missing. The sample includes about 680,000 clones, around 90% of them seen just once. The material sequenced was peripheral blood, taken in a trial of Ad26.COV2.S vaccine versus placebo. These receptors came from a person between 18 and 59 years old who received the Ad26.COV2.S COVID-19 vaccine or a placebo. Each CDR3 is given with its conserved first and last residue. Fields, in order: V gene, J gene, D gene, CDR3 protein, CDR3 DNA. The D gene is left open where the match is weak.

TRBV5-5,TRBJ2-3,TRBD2,CASSGTSGRTDTQYF,TGTGCCAGCAGCGGGACTAGCGGGCGCACAGATACGCAGTATTTT
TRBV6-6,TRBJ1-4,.,CASRMDFNEKLFF,TGTGCCAGCAGGATGGATTTTAATGAAAAACTGTTTTTT
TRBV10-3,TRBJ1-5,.,CAVSPSLGNQPQHF,TGTGCCGTCTCCCCCAGTTTGGGCAATCAGCCCCAGCATTTT
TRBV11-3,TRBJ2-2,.,CASSPVSTANTGELFF,TGTGCCAGCAGCCCCGTTAGCACGGCGAACACCGGGGAGCTGTTTTTT
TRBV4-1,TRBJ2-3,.,CASSRGSTDTQYF,TGCGCCAGCTCACGGGGGAGCACAGATACGCAGTATTTT
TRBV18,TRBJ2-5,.,CASSPRIRGGETQYF,TGTGCCAGCTCACCACGCATAAGGGGGGGAGAGACCCAGTACTTC
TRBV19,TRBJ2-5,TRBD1,CASSSQQGIGNRETQYF,TGTGCCAGTAGTAGTCAACAGGGGATTGGGAACAGGGAGACCCAGTACTTC
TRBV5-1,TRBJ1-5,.,CASSLGGGIGNQPQHF,TGCGCCAGCAGCTTGGGCGGGGGTATTGGCAATCAGCCCCAGCATTTT
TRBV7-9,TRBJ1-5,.,CASGGGFEPQHF,TGTGCCAGCGGAGGGGGTTTTGAGCCCCAGCATTTT
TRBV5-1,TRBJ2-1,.,CASSRDLFNEQFF,TGCGCCAGCAGCCGGGATTTGTTCAATGAGCAGTTCTTC
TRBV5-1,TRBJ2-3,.,CASSSPLAPSTDTQYF,TGCGCCAGCAGCTCCCCTCTAGCGCCGAGTACAGATACGCAGTATTTT
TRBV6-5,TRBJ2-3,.,CASTPGKTDTQYF,TGTGCCAGCACCCCGGGGAAGACAGATACGCAGTATTTT
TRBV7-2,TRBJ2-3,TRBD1,CASAGQGSLIDTQYF,TGTGCCAGTGCGGGACAGGGGAGCTTAATAGATACGCAGTATTTT
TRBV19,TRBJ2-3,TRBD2,CASSFTSGRAGDTQYF,TGTGCCAGTAGTTTTACTAGCGGGAGGGCCGGAGATACGCAGTATTTT
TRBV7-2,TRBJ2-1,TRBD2,CASSFVAGEQFF,TGTGCCAGCAGCTTTGTAGCGGGTGAGCAGTTCTTC
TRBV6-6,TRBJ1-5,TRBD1,CASYVTGTGYDQPQHF,TGTGCCAGCTACGTTACTGGGACAGGCTACGATCAGCCCCAGCATTTT
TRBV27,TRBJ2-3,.,CASSPPPRDRDTQYF,TGTGCCAGCAGTCCTCCGCCTAGGGACCGGGATACGCAGTATTTT
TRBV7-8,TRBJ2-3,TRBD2,CASSLIVAGGTDTQYF,TGTGCCAGCAGCTTAATCGTAGCGGGAGGGACAGATACGCAGTATTTT